One and the same sample provided the 8 T cell receptor beta chains below, sequenced in a study of cytomegalovirus exposure and HLA in healthy donors. The PCR made use of 60 Vbeta and 13 Jbeta primers. TCRdb's copy holds only in-frame clones and misses some; the assay was immunoSEQ multiplex PCR. The sample carries 100,000 to 150,000 clones, 75% to 85% recorded once. The sequencing input was PBMCs. The receptors here all came from a man aged 25-45 years in good health and CMV-seronegative.

This clone has a handful of counts. The rearrangement links TRBV4-1 to TRBJ2-6; weak D call: TRBD1 (5 bases). This CDR3 is 17 amino acids long. Between the trimmed V and J ends, which lost 1 base and 1 base, there was a span of 11 bases. Germline loops: CDR1 MGHRA, CDR2 YSYEKL. CDR3 nucleotides: TGCGCCAGCAGCCAAGGTCTCAGGGCGTCTGGGGCCAACGTCCTGACTTTC. It specifies CASSQGLRASGANVLTF.

This clone was found a few times. The chain joins TRBV5-8 to TRBJ2-7; possible D gene TRBD1, 7 bases. V dropped 2 bases and J dropped 4 bases, with 13 bases sitting between them. The germline V gene has CDR1 SGHTS and CDR2 YDEGEE. CDR3 length: 14 amino acids. DNA of the CDR3: TGTGCCAGCAGCTTAAGTCAGGGGGGATACGAGCAGTACTTC. Encoded protein: CASSLSQGGYEQYF.

V usage is TRBV7-9 and J usage is TRBJ1-4, with 7 nucleotides matching TRBD1. The CDR3 has 12 amino acids. Germline V gene sequence: CDR1 SEHNR, CDR2 FQNEAQ (reference sequence). V shed 7 bases and J 6 bases; nucleotides not matched to a gene: 2. The CDR3 DNA follows: TGTGCCAGCACCGGGACAGATGAAAAACTGTTTTTT. Protein sequence: CASTGTDEKLFF.

This chain connects TRBV5-4 to TRBJ2-3; D may be TRBD1 (5 bases). The length of the CDR3 is 14 residues. Trimming took off 3 bases at V and 4 bases at J, with 12 bases between the two ends. Per the germline V gene, CDR1 is SGHNT and CDR2 is YYREEE (reference sequence). CDR3 sequence (DNA): TGTGCCAGCAGCTCTTCGGTAGGGGCAGATACGCAGTATTTT. Translated, it gives CASSSSVGADTQYF.

The chain recombines TRBV11-3 with TRBJ2-3; D not resolved. Trimming stripped 1 base from V and 0 bases from J, with 5 bases between. CDR3 length: 14 amino acids. Germline-derived CDR1 and CDR2 are SGHNT and YENEEA. The CDR3 sequence: CASSLGPSTDTQYF. The CDR3, as DNA: TGTGCCAGCAGCTTAGGGCCAAGCACAGATACGCAGTATTTT. The whole variable domain, remainder taken from reference TRBV11-3 and TRBJ2-3, is EAGVVQSPRYKIIEKKQPVAFWCNPISGHNTLYWYLQNLGQGPELLIRYENEEAVDDSQLPKDRFSAERLKGVDSTLKIQPAELGDSAVYLCASSLGPSTDTQYFGPGTRLTVL.

This clone occurred a few times. The chain recombines TRBV19 with TRBJ2-1; TRBD2 matches 13 bases. Germline assignment: CDR1 LNHDA and CDR2 SQIVND (reference sequence). This CDR3 has 17 residues. V was clipped by 10 bases and J by 3 bases; unmatched bases: 12. CDR3 sequence: CATALAGGPAGYNEQFF. The CDR3 DNA sequence: TGTGCCACCGCACTAGCGGGAGGGCCAGCGGGCTACAATGAGCAGTTCTTC.

The chain couples TRBV18 to TRBJ2-7; TRBD2 matches at 8 bases. J was trimmed by 6 bases and V by 6 bases; bases with no gene match: 7. This CDR3 contains 13 residues. CDR1 is KGHSH and CDR2 is LQKENI in the germline V gene. CDR3 region: CASSPGLESEQYF. The CDR3 DNA reads as TGTGCCAGCTCCCCGGGACTAGAAAGCGAGCAGTACTTC.

The rearrangement uses TRBV27 and TRBJ2-1; 13 nucleotides match TRBD2. Germline V gives CDR1 MNHEY, CDR2 SMNVEV (reference sequence). V shed 4 bases and J 8 bases; nucleotides not matched to a gene: 11. This CDR3 spans 17 amino acids. The CDR3 nucleotides are TGTGCCAGCAGTTCTCCTGGAACTAGCGGGAGGGCCCATGAGCAGTTCTTC. This sequence encodes CASSSPGTSGRAHEQFF.